The clone carrying this T cell receptor beta chain was counted many times. This specimen comes from a study of T cells in Graves' hyperthyroidism and ophthalmopathy. From RNA transcripts, TCR beta CDR3 regions were amplified. Researchers ran a first-round RT-PCR on the TCR CDR3 using the HTBI primer set. TCRdb re-analysed the multiplex PCR reads in MiXCR, keeping a single row per CDR3 protein. Here the sample spans fewer than 400,000 distinct CDR3 sequences, about 14% being singletons. V was clipped by 7 bases and J by 4 bases, with 23 bases between them. CDR1 is SGHAT and CDR2 is FQNNGV in the germline V gene. This CDR3 region has 16 residues.

The TCR comes from a man between 45 and 60 years old with Graves' ophthalmopathy. The V call is TRBV11-2, the J call TRBJ2-7; D is unresolved. The sequenced material came from blood. CDR3 region: CASTTWAAANRYEQYF. DNA of the CDR3: TGTGCCAGCACCACTTGGGCGGCTGCTAATCGTTACGAGCAGTACTTC.